The 22 T cell receptor beta chains reported below all come from one sample, sequenced in a study of blood T cells in healthy people across ages. The use of a sample-barcoded 5' primer and a J-beta primer mix characterized a second PCR of about 7 to 12 cycles. Each CDR3 protein is one row after TCRdb ran MiXCR on the 5' RACE reads. The sample lists roughly 1,100,000 distinct CDR3 sequences, under 30% seen once, with approximately 0.71% in the top ten. This sample was also put to use in a study of T cells of mothers and their children.

The sequencing sample was made of blood. All receptors derive from a girl aged 2 to 9 in good health.

The chain employs TRBV6-6 and TRBJ2-5; the match to TRBD1 covers 7 bases. The junction had 4 bases not matched to a gene; V was cut back by 4 bases and J by 2 bases. CDR3 length equals 14 residues. CDR1 is MNHNY and CDR2 is SVGAGI in the germline V gene (reference sequence). The CDR3 DNA reads TGTGCCAGCAGTTGGCTCAGGGGGCAAGAGACCCAGTACTTC. Protein sequence: CASSWLRGQETQYF.

V gene TRBV14 combines with J gene TRBJ1-5; the D is unclear. V gave up 4 bases and J gave up 5 bases, with 9 bases separating them. The CDR3 contains 13 residues. Looked up from germline, CDR1 is SGHDN and CDR2 is FVKESK. This CDR3 is CASSLTPYQPQHF. CDR3 coding DNA: TGTGCCAGCAGCCTAACTCCCTATCAGCCCCAGCATTTT.

A few counts support this clonotype. DNA for the CDR3: TGTGCCAGCAGTTCCAATTTGGGTCGTATCGGCAATCAGCCCCAGCATTTT. Amino acid sequence: CASSSNLGRIGNQPQHF. The rearrangement links TRBV6-2 or TRBV6-3 to TRBJ1-5; no clear D. CDR1 and CDR2 (germline): MNHEY, SVGEGT. Trimming removed 4 bases from V and 2 bases from J, with 18 bases in between. The CDR3 contains 17 residues.

The CDR3 reads CASSQQLQGVGETQYF. CDR3 nucleotide sequence: TGTGCCAGCAGCCAACAATTACAGGGGGTTGGAGAGACCCAGTACTTC. The rearrangement uses TRBV3-1 and TRBJ2-5, with 8 bases aligning to TRBD1. The germline CDR1 and CDR2 sequences are LGHDT and YNNKEL (reference sequence). CDR3 length equals 16 residues. V lost 2 bases, J lost 4 bases, and 9 bases stayed unmatched.

In this sample, this clonotype turned up a few times. V and J are TRBV4-2 and TRBJ2-7; possible D gene TRBD1, 6 bases. Germline lookup yields CDR1 LGHNA and CDR2 YNFKEQ. The CDR3 is made up of 15 amino acids. The ends were cut back, 2 bases at V and 3 bases at J, with 14 bases in the middle. The CDR3 sequence is CASSQPWTANYEQYF. The CDR3 DNA reads TGTGCCAGCAGCCAACCCTGGACAGCAAACTACGAGCAGTACTTC.

The V gene is TRBV7-2, the J gene TRBJ2-5, with D hard to call. With the DNA end fitting TRBJ2-1 better, the J assignment may be wrong. This CDR3 is 14 amino acids long. Per germline, CDR1 SGHTA and CDR2 FQGNSA. The CDR3 coding sequence is TGTGCCAGCAGCCCACGCGGCGCCTACAATGAGCAGTTCTTC. Amino acid sequence: CASSPRGAYNEQFF.

The J gene is TRBJ2-2, the V gene TRBV5-1; D is uncertain. Germline values: CDR1 SGHRS, CDR2 YFSETQ. This CDR3 is 14 amino acids long. V was cut by 0 bases and J by 0 bases, with 3 bases left in between. This chain's CDR3 is CASSLESNTGELFF. The CDR3 coding sequence is TGCGCCAGCAGCTTGGAGTCGAACACCGGGGAGCTGTTTTTT.

In the case of this clonotype: One junction end does not reproduce the germline sequence, and a read error may be involved. The V and J genes are TRBV28 and TRBJ2-3; the D gene is possibly TRBD1 (6 bases). CDR1 is MDHEN, CDR2 SYDVKM, per germline. The CDR3 loop spans 14 amino acids. CDR3 protein: CASRTHRDTDTQDF. CDR3 nucleotides: TGTGCCAGCAGGACCCACCGGGACACAGATACGCAGGATTTT.

The V gene is TRBV2, the J gene TRBJ1-2; D unclear. The V end lost 3 bases, the J end lost 12 bases, and 14 bases lay between the germline ends. This CDR3 is built from 12 residues. CDR1 and CDR2 from the germline V gene are SNHLY and FYNNEI. The CDR3: CASSEQFRSDTF. CDR3 coding DNA: TGTGCCAGCAGTGAGCAGTTCAGGAGCGACACCTTC.

This chain connects TRBV29-1 to TRBJ2-7; 10 bases line up with TRBD1. Losses at the gene ends were 1 base for V and 6 bases for J; bases not matched to a gene: 15. Germline V gene sequence: CDR1 SQVTM, CDR2 ANQGSEA. The length of the CDR3 is 17 residues. The CDR3, as DNA: TGCAGCGTTGAAGGCCTACCCGGGACAGGGGAGGGAGTCGAGCAGTACTTC. This gives the protein CSVEGLPGTGEGVEQYF.

This clonotype was seen repeatedly, ten times or more. This chain connects TRBV5-5 to TRBJ2-1; D is uncertain. V lost 6 bases to trimming and J lost 8 bases, with 9 bases between them. The V gene's germline CDR1 is SGHKS and CDR2 YYEKEE (reference sequence). The CDR3 is 11 residues long. DNA of the CDR3: TGTGCCAGCATCCTGGGGTATGAGCAGTTCTTC. As protein: CASILGYEQFF. Full variable domain (outside the CDR3, taken from reference TRBV5-5 and TRBJ2-1): DAGVTQSPTHLIKTRGQQVTLRCSPISGHKSVSWYQQVLGQGPQFIFQYYEKEERGRGNFPDRFSARQFPNYSSELNVNALLLGDSALYLCASILGYEQFFGPGTRLTVL.

About this clonotype: The junction differs from germline at one of its ends, possibly a read error. The chain recombines TRBV10-3 with TRBJ2-7; D is perhaps TRBD1 (5 bases). In germline, CDR1 is ENHRY, CDR2 SYGVKD. The CDR3 has 12 amino acids. The CDR3 DNA follows: TGCGCCATCAGTCAGGGTTTCTACGAGCAGTACTTC. Its translation is CAISQGFYEQYF.

This clonotype was counted only a few times. CDR3 in DNA: TGCAGTGCTAGCCATTGGACGGGCATTCAGTACTTC. Its protein product is CSASHWTGIQYF. V usage is TRBV20-1 and J usage is TRBJ2-4; D is uncertain. Germline values: CDR1 DFQATT, CDR2 SNEGSKA (reference sequence). The CDR3 loop spans 12 amino acids. The V end was cut by 3 bases, the J end by 9 bases, with 12 bases between.

The gene calls are TRBV3-1 and TRBJ2-4; D uncertain. Germline V gives CDR1 LGHDT, CDR2 YNNKEL (reference sequence). The CDR3 sequence is 12 residues long. Trimming shortened V by 1 base and J by 3 bases, and 1 base separated the two germline ends. In nucleotides, the CDR3 is TGTGCCAGCAGCCAAGGCAAAAACATTCAGTACTTC. It is translated as CASSQGKNIQYF. The whole variable domain, filled in from reference TRBV3-1 and TRBJ2-4, reads DTAVSQTPKYLVTQMGNDKSIKCEQNLGHDTMYWYKQDSKKFLKIMFSYNNKELIINETVPNRFSPKSPDKAHLNLHINSLELGDSAVYFCASSQGKNIQYFGAGTRLSVL.

The rearrangement uses TRBV18 and TRBJ2-1; 7 positions agree with TRBD2. The CDR3 totals 17 residues. The germline V gene encodes CDR1 KGHSH and CDR2 LQKENI. Trimming took 0 bases from V and 4 from J; bases not matched to a gene: 9. The DNA for the CDR3 is TGTGCCAGCTCACCACCGAGGGCGGGGGAACCTTACAATGAGCAGTTCTTC. This encodes CASSPPRAGEPYNEQFF. The whole variable domain, filled in from reference TRBV18 and TRBJ2-1, reads NAGVMQNPRHLVRRRGQEARLRCSPMKGHSHVYWYRQLPEEGLKFMVYLQKENIIDESGMPKERFSAEFPKEGPSILRIQQVVRGDSAAYFCASSPPRAGEPYNEQFFGPGTRLTVL.

This chain uses TRBV7-9 with TRBJ2-1, with 15 bases identical to TRBD2. The J call may be incorrect, as the DNA end agrees better with TRBJ2-5. Germline CDR1 reads SEHNR; CDR2 reads FQNEAQ (reference sequence). The CDR3 runs 19 residues. The CDR3 DNA is TGTGCCAGCAGCTTCGACTGGACTAGCGGGAGGGGGGTATGGGAGACCCAGTACTTC. It codes for CASSFDWTSGRGVWETQYF.

The chain joins TRBV20-1 to TRBJ2-1; 9 nucleotides align to TRBD2. The J call is doubtful: the DNA matches TRBJ2-7 better. Germline assignment: CDR1 DFQATT and CDR2 SNEGSKA (reference sequence). CDR3 length equals 13 residues. The CDR3 coding sequence is TGCAGTGGAAGAAAGCGGGGGGACTACGAGCAGTACTTC. Encoded protein: CSGRKRGDYEQYF.

This clonotype was seen a few times. V and J are TRBV12-3 or TRBV12-4 and TRBJ2-6; weak D call: TRBD1 (5 bases). The CDR3 loop spans 16 amino acids. Trimming stripped 3 bases from V and 2 bases from J, with 11 bases between. DNA for the CDR3: TGTGCCAGCAGTTTTTTGGACATCCCTGGGGCCAACGTCCTGACTTTC. This codes for CASSFLDIPGANVLTF.

The rearrangement joins TRBV28 to TRBJ2-1; D gene unclear. Trimming removed 4 bases from V and 0 bases from J, with 13 bases in between. From germline, CDR1 is MDHEN and CDR2 SYDVKM. The CDR3 has 16 amino acids. In nucleotides, the CDR3 is TGTGCCAGCAGTTCCCCGGGCATCCCCTCCTACAATGAGCAGTTCTTC. It codes for CASSSPGIPSYNEQFF.

V and J are TRBV29-1 and TRBJ2-1; 8 bases agree with TRBD1. The DNA matches TRBJ2-7 better at its end, which makes the J call doubtful. The germline CDR1 and CDR2 sequences are SQVTM and ANQGSEA. This CDR3 contains 12 residues. CDR3 sequence reads: CSAGQAYYEQYF. CDR3 nucleotides: TGCAGCGCGGGACAGGCTTACTACGAGCAGTACTTC.

This chain links TRBV2 with TRBJ2-4, with D perhaps TRBD1 or TRBD2 (5 bases each). This CDR3 is built from 15 residues. V lost 6 bases and J lost 6, with 18 bases in between. Germline V lookup: CDR1 SNHLY, CDR2 FYNNEI. CDR3 region: CASRSGTNLGNIQYF. CDR3 DNA: TGTGCCAGCAGGTCCGGGACGAATCTTGGAAACATTCAGTACTTC.

The chain recombines TRBV20-1 with TRBJ1-1; D unresolved. This CDR3 is 15 amino acids long. V was cut by 0 bases and J by 0 bases, with 11 bases left in between. Germline loops: CDR1 DFQATT, CDR2 SNEGSKA (reference sequence). In nucleotides, the CDR3 is TGCAGTGCTAGAGACCCTCGTGGAGTGAACACTGAAGCTTTCTTT. Its translation: CSARDPRGVNTEAFF.